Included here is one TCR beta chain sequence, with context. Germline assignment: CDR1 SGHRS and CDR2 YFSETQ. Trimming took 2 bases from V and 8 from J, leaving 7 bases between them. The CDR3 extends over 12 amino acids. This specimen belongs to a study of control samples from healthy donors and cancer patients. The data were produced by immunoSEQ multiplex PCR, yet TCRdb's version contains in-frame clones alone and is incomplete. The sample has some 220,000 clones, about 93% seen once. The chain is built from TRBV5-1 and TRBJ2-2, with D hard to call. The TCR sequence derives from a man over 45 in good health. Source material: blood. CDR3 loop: CASSLWAGELFF. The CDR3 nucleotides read TGCGCCAGCAGCTTATGGGCAGGGGAGCTGTTTTTT.